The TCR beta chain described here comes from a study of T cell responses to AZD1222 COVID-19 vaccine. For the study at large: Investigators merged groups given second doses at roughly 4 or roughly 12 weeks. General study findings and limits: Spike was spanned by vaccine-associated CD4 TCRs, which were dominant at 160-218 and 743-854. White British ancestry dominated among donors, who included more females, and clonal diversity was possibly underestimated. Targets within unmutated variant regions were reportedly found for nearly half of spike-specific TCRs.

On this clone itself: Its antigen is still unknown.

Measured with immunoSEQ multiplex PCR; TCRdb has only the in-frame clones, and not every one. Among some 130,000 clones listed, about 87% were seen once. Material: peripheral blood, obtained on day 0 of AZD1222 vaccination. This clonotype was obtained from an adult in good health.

The CDR3 DNA reads as TGTGCCTGGAGGTGGGGGACAGCTGCGGATGAGCAGTTCTTC. Its translation: CAWRWGTAADEQFF. The gene calls are TRBV30 and TRBJ2-1; 7 nucleotides line up with TRBD1. Germline lookup yields CDR1 GTSNPN and CDR2 SVGIG (reference sequence). V shed 3 bases and J 8 bases; nucleotides not matched to a gene: 10. The CDR3 covers 14 residues.